The 16 T cell receptor beta chains given below trace back to one sample, sequenced in a study of blood T cell repertoires in COVID-19 (TCRdb year 2020). The method was the immunoSEQ multiplex PCR assay. Here the immuneACCESS table is served through TCRdb, limited to in-frame sequences with V and J called. Missing clones are a known gap in these copies; in checked studies unresolved V genes cover under half, and the rest lacks a known reason. This sample has almost 250,000 clones in its table, and roughly 83% of those were observed once. Approximately 6.2% of the sample rests with the top ten. The specimen was peripheral blood. The receptors originated from a woman aged 80 or older with COVID-19, enrolled during active disease.

The gene calls are TRBV6-5 and TRBJ1-1; D is perhaps TRBD1 (5 bases). The CDR3 is 11 amino acids. CDR1 and CDR2 (germline): MNHEY, SVGAGI. Trimming removed 5 bases from V and 10 bases from J, with 11 bases in between. The CDR3, as DNA: TGTGCCAGCAGTACCACAGGTCTAGCTTTCTTT. Protein product: CASSTTGLAFF.

The J gene is TRBJ1-2, the V gene TRBV5-4; 10 bases are a match to TRBD1. Trimming removed 3 bases from V and 6 bases from J; junction bases left unmatched: 11. This CDR3 spans 16 amino acids. Germline assignment: CDR1 SGHNT and CDR2 YYREEE (reference sequence). The CDR3 here is CASSYRRGTGVDGYTF. CDR3 bases: TGTGCCAGCAGCTACCGACGGGGGACAGGGGTAGATGGCTACACCTTC.

The chain joins TRBV7-8 to TRBJ2-5; the match to TRBD1 covers 8 bases. V trimming: 5 bases; J trimming: 0 bases; junction bases outside the gene matches: 11. The CDR3 loop spans 17 amino acids. Germline-derived CDR1 and CDR2 are SGHVS and FQNEAQ. CDR3 loop: CASSLGQALSHQETQYF. CDR3 DNA: TGTGCCAGCAGCCTGGGACAGGCCCTCTCCCACCAAGAGACCCAGTACTTC.

The V and J genes are TRBV3-1 (or the pseudogene TRBV3-2) and TRBJ2-1, with D perhaps TRBD2 (5 bases). Trimming took off 4 bases at V and 4 bases at J, with 8 bases between the two ends. Germline V gives CDR1 LGHDT, CDR2 YNNKEL (reference sequence). The CDR3 length is 13 residues. The CDR3 loop reads CASSPGVYNEQFF. CDR3 DNA: TGTGCCAGCAGCCCCGGGGTTTACAATGAGCAGTTCTTC.

The gene calls are TRBV7-2 and TRBJ1-1, with 7 bases lining up with TRBD1. The ends lost 6 bases at V and 7 bases at J; junction bases unmatched: 8. Germline lookup yields CDR1 SGHTA and CDR2 FQGNSA. This CDR3 region has 13 residues. Here the CDR3 reads CASRAGTVNEAFF. CDR3 DNA: TGTGCCAGCAGGGCCGGGACAGTGAATGAAGCTTTCTTT.

The rearrangement joins TRBV11-2 to TRBJ2-1, with 10 bases fitting TRBD2. The CDR3 covers 16 residues. Unmatched junction bases numbered 6, after V lost 1 base and J lost 6 bases. Germline CDR1 reads SGHAT; CDR2 reads FQNNGV. CDR3 region: CASSLGAGGPVNEQFF. Written as DNA, the CDR3 is TGTGCCAGCAGCTTAGGAGCGGGGGGGCCGGTCAATGAGCAGTTCTTC.

The rearrangement links TRBV24-1 to TRBJ2-5, with 8 bases that match TRBD2. The junction had 9 bases not matched to a gene; V was cut back by 5 bases and J by 5 bases. This CDR3 has 15 residues. Germline V CDR1 and CDR2: KGHDR, SFDVKD. This chain's CDR3 is CATSVAGGWMETQYF. The CDR3 DNA is TGTGCCACCAGTGTCGCGGGGGGCTGGATGGAGACCCAGTACTTC.

V and J are TRBV2 and TRBJ2-5; 7 nucleotides match TRBD1. V gave up 5 bases and J gave up 5 bases; unmatched junction bases: 8. This CDR3 contains 14 residues. Germline V gene data show CDR1 as SNHLY and CDR2 as FYNNEI. In nucleotides, the CDR3 is TGTGCCAGCAGTCCGAGTAGGGGGCAGGAGACCCAGTACTTC. Amino acid sequence: CASSPSRGQETQYF.

This chain connects TRBV18 to TRBJ2-1, with TRBD2 as a possible D gene (6 bases). The V and J ends lost 3 bases and 6 bases respectively, with 12 bases between them. The germline V gene has CDR1 KGHSH and CDR2 LQKENI. The CDR3 has 14 residues. CDR3 sequence reads: CASSPLAGPNEQFF. CDR3 bases: TGTGCCAGCTCACCTTTGGCGGGGCCCAATGAGCAGTTCTTC.

V is TRBV29-1 and J is TRBJ2-5, with TRBD2 as a possible D gene (5 bases). CDR3 length: 13 amino acids. Germline loops: CDR1 SQVTM, CDR2 ANQGSEA. V lost 4 bases and J lost 5, with 14 bases in between. The CDR3: CSVGGTRMETQYF. The CDR3 region has the DNA TGCAGCGTTGGGGGTACTAGGATGGAGACCCAGTACTTC.

J is TRBJ1-2 and V is TRBV30, with a tentative D call TRBD1 (5 bases). This CDR3 spans 13 amino acids. Germline V gives CDR1 GTSNPN, CDR2 SVGIG (reference sequence). V was clipped by 5 bases and J by 6 bases, with 16 bases between them. In nucleotides, the CDR3 is TGTGCCTGGGCTCGGAACCCGGGGGATGGCTACACCTTC. The encoded protein is CAWARNPGDGYTF.

This rearrangement joins TRBV5-1 to TRBJ1-3; D may be TRBD1 (6 bases). CDR3 size: 17 residues. Trimming left V 0 bases short and J 3 bases short, with 16 bases between. Per the germline V gene, CDR1 is SGHRS and CDR2 is YFSETQ. The CDR3 spells CASSLGGLGTNGNTIYF. The DNA of the CDR3 is TGCGCCAGCAGCTTGGGGGGTCTGGGGACAAATGGAAACACCATATATTTT.

This chain joins TRBV12-3 or TRBV12-4 and TRBJ2-3; D gene unclear. The CDR3 runs 12 residues. Trimming took off 6 bases at V and 4 bases at J, with 8 bases between the two ends. The DNA for the CDR3 is TGTGCCAGCAGCCCGTATTCAGATACGCAGTATTTT. Translating gives CASSPYSDTQYF.

The CDR3: CASSPSGGRDEQYF. The CDR3 coding sequence is TGTGCCAGCTCACCGTCGGGAGGTCGGGACGAGCAGTACTTC. The V and J genes are TRBV18 and TRBJ2-7; TRBD2 agrees at 7 bases. The CDR3 is 14 residues long. The junction had 7 bases not matched to a gene; V was cut back by 3 bases and J by 5 bases. The germline V gene has CDR1 KGHSH and CDR2 LQKENI.

The chain combines TRBV7-2 with TRBJ1-1; perhaps TRBD1 as D (6 bases). From germline, CDR1 is SGHTA and CDR2 FQGNSA. The CDR3 has 18 amino acids. Trimming removed 1 base from V and 1 base from J, with 19 bases in between. The CDR3 spells CASSLDRAGARGNTEAFF. Here the CDR3 DNA reads TGTGCCAGCAGCTTAGACAGGGCAGGGGCTCGGGGGAACACTGAAGCTTTCTTT.

The rearrangement uses TRBV5-1 and TRBJ2-1; 11 bases are a match to TRBD2. The CDR3 extends over 17 amino acids. Trimming removed 6 bases from V and 0 bases from J; junction bases left unmatched: 8. Germline CDR1 reads SGHRS; CDR2 reads YFSETQ. CDR3 residues: CASTDLAGGLSYNEQFF. CDR3 bases: TGCGCCAGCACCGATCTAGCGGGGGGACTCTCCTACAATGAGCAGTTCTTC.